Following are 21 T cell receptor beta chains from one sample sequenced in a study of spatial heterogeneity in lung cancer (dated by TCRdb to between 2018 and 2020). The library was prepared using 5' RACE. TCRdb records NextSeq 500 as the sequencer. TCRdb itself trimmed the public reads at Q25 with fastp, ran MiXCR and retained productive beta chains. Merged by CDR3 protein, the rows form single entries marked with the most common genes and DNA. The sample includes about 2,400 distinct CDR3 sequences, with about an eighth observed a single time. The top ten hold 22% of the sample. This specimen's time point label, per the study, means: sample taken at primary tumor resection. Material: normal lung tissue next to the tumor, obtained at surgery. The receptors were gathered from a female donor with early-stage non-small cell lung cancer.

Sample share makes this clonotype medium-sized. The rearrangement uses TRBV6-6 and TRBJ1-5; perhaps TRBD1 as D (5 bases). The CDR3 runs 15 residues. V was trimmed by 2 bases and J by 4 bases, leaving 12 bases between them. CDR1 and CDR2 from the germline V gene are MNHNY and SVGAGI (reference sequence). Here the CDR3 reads CASSYRGDENQPQHF. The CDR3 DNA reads TGTGCCAGCAGTTACCGGGGGGACGAGAATCAGCCCCAGCATTTT.

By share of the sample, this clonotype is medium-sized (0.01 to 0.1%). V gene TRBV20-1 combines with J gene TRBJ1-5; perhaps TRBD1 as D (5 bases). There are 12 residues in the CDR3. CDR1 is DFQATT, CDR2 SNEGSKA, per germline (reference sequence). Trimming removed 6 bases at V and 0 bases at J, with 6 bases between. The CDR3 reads CSARDSNQPQHF. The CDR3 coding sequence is TGCAGTGCCAGGGATAGCAATCAGCCCCAGCATTTT.

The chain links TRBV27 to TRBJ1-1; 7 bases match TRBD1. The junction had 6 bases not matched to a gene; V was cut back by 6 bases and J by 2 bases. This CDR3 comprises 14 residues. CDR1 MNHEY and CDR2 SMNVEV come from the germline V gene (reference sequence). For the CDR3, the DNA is TGTGCCAGCAGCCACGGACAGGCCAACACTGAAGCTTTCTTT. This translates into CASSHGQANTEAFF.

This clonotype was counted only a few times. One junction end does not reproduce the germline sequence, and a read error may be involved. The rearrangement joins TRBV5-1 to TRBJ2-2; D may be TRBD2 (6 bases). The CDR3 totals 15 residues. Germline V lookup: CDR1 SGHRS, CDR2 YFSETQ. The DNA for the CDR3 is TGCACCAGCAGCGCCGGGACTGGCAACACCGGGGAGCTGTTTTTT. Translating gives CTSSAGTGNTGELFF.

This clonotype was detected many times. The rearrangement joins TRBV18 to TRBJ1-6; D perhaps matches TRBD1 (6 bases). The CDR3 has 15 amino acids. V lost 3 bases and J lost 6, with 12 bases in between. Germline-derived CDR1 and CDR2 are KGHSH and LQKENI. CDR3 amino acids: CASSPSGAINSPLHF. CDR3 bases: TGTGCCAGCTCACCCTCGGGGGCAATTAATTCACCCCTCCACTTT.

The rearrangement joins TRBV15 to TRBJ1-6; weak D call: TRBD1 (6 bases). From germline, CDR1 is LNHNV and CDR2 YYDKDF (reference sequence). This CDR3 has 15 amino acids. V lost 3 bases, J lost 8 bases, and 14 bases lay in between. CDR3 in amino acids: CATSSRRDIYSPLHF. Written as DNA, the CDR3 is TGTGCCACCAGCAGCCGACGGGACATATATTCACCCCTCCACTTT.

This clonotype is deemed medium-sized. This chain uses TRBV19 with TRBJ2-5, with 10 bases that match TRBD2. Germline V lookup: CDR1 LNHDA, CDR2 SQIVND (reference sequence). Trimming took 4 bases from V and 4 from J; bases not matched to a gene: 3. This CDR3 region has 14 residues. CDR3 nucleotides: TGTGCCAGTAGTAACCTAGCGGGGGCAGAGACCCAGTACTTC. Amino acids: CASSNLAGAETQYF.

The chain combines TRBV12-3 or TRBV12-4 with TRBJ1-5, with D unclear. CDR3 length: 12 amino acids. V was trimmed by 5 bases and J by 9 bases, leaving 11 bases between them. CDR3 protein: CASSPEGMPQHF. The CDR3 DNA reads TGTGCCAGCAGTCCCGAAGGAATGCCCCAGCATTTT.

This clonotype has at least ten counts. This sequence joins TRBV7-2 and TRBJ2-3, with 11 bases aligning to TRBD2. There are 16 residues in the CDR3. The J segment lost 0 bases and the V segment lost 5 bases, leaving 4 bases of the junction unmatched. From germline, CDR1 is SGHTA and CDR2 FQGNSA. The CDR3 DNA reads TGTGCCAGCAGCCCCCGACTAGCGGGGAGCACAGATACGCAGTATTTT. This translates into CASSPRLAGSTDTQYF.

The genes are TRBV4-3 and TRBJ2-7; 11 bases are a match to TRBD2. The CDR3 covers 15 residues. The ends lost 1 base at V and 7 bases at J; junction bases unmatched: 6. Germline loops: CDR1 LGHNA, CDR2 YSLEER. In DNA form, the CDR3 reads TGCGCCAGCAGCCAAGCTAGCGGGGGGCCAGTGGAGCAGTACTTC. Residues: CASSQASGGPVEQYF.

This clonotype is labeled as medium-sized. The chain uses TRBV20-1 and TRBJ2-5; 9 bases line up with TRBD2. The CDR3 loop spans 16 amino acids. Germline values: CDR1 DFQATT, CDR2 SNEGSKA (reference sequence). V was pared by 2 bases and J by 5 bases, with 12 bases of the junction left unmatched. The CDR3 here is CSARPEAGGLRETQYF. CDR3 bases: TGCAGTGCTAGACCTGAGGCGGGGGGGCTCCGGGAGACCCAGTACTTC.

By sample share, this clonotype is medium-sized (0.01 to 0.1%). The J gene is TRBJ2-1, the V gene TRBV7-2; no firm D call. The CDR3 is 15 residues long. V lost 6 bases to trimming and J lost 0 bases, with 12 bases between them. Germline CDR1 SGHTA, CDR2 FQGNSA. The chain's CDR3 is CASRFEGSSYNEQFF. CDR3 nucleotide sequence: TGTGCCAGCAGGTTCGAAGGAAGCTCCTACAATGAGCAGTTCTTC.

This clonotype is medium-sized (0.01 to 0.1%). CDR3 coding DNA: TGTGCCAGCAAACCTTGGGCCAGCGGGGGAGTCTACGAGCAGTACTTC. Residues: CASKPWASGGVYEQYF. The rearrangement uses TRBV27 and TRBJ2-7, with 8 nucleotides matching TRBD2. The CDR3 is 16 residues long. Trimming at V came to 7 bases and at J to 3 bases, leaving 14 bases not matched to a gene. Germline loops: CDR1 MNHEY, CDR2 SMNVEV (reference sequence).

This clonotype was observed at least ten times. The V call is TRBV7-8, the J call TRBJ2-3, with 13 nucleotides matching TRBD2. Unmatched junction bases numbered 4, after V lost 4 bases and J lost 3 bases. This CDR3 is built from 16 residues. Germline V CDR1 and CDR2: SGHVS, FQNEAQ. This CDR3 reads CASSSRTSGGTDTQYF. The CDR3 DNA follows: TGTGCCAGCAGCTCCCGGACTAGCGGGGGAACAGATACGCAGTATTTT.

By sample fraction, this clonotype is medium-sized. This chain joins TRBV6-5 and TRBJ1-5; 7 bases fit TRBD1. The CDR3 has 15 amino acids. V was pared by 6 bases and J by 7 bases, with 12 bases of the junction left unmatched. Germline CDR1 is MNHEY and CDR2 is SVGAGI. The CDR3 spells CASRPDNRGRQPQHF. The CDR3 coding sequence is TGTGCCAGCAGGCCAGACAACAGGGGAAGACAGCCCCAGCATTTT.

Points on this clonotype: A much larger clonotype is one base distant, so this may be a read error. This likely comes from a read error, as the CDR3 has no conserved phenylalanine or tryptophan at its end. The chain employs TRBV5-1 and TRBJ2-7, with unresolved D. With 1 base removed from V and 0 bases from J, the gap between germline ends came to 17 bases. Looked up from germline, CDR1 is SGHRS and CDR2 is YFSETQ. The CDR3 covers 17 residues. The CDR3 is CASSLYGQLPSSYEQYS. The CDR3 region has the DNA TGCGCCAGCAGCTTGTACGGGCAACTACCGAGCTCCTACGAGCAGTACTCC.

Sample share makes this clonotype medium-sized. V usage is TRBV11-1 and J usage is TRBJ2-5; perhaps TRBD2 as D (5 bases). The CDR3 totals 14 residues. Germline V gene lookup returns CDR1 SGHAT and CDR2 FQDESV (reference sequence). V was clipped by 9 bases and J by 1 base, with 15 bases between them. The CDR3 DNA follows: TGTGCCAGTGCCCAATCGCGGGTCCAAGAGACCCAGTACTTC. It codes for CASAQSRVQETQYF.

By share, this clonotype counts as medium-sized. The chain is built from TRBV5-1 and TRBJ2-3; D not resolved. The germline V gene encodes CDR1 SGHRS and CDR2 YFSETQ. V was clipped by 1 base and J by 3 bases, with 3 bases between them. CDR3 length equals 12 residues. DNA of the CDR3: TGCGCCAGCAGCTTGAGGACAGATACGCAGTATTTT. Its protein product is CASSLRTDTQYF.

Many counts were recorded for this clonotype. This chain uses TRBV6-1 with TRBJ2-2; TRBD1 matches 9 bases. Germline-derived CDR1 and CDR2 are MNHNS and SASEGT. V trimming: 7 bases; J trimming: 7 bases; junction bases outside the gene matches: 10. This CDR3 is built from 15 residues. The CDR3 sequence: CASMKGQGGHGELFF. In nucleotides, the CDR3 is TGTGCCAGCATGAAGGGACAGGGAGGTCACGGGGAGCTGTTTTTT.

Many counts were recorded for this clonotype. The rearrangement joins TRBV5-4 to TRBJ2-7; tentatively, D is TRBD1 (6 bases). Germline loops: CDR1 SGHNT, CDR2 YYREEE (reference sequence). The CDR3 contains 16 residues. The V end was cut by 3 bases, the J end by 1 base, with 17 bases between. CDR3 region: CASSSRVGTWSYEQYF. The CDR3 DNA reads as TGTGCCAGCAGCTCCCGAGTGGGGACATGGTCCTACGAGCAGTACTTC.

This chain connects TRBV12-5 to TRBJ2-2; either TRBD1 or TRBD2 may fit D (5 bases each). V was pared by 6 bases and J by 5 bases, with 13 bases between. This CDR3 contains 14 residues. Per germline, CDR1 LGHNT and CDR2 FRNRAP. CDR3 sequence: CASGRRDPTGELFF. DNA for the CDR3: TGTGCTAGTGGCCGAAGGGACCCAACCGGGGAGCTGTTTTTT.